Below are 25 T cell receptor beta chains sequenced from a single sample in a study of OX40 agonist ivuxolimab in advanced cancers. TCRdb keeps only in-frame clones here, not all; method: immunoSEQ multiplex PCR. The table includes 68,000 or so clones, around four fifths detected once. Sequencing was performed on CD4+ or CD8+ T cells sorted from blood, taken in a trial of the OX40 agonist ivuxolimab. The origin of the receptors is an adult with an advanced solid tumor such as melanoma, head and neck, liver or kidney cancer.

This clone was detected a few times. The V call is TRBV2, the J call TRBJ1-2; D gene ambiguous. The CDR3 totals 11 residues. Trimming took 7 bases from V and 8 from J, leaving 11 bases between them. Germline-derived CDR1 and CDR2 are SNHLY and FYNNEI. In DNA, the CDR3 is TGTGCCAGCAAAAAGGTCGGGGGCTACACCTTC. This codes for CASKKVGGYTF.

The CDR3 DNA follows: TGTGCCTGGAGTTCCCCCGGACAGGGCCTGGGAGATACGCAGTATTTT. Amino acid sequence: CAWSSPGQGLGDTQYF. This rearrangement joins TRBV30 to TRBJ2-3; 8 bases align to TRBD1. The germline V gene encodes CDR1 GTSNPN and CDR2 SVGIG (reference sequence). The CDR3 contains 16 residues. J lost 5 bases, V lost 2 bases, and 12 bases had no gene match. The variable domain in full, with the rest retrieved from reference TRBV30 and TRBJ2-3, is SQTIHQWPATLVQPVGSPLSLECTVEGTSNPNLYWYRQAAGRGLQLLFYSVGIGQISSEVPQNLSASRPQDRQFILSSKKLLLSDSGFYLCAWSSPGQGLGDTQYFGPGTRLTVL.

This rearrangement joins TRBV27 to TRBJ2-1; D gene ambiguous. The germline CDR1 and CDR2 sequences are MNHEY and SMNVEV (reference sequence). Trimming took off 0 bases at V and 4 bases at J, with 7 bases between the two ends. CDR3 length: 14 residues. CDR3 sequence reads: CASSLSLGYNEQFF. CDR3 bases: TGTGCCAGCAGTTTATCGCTGGGTTACAATGAGCAGTTCTTC.

This clone was recorded only once. The V call is TRBV11-1, the J call TRBJ1-1; D is ambiguous. Germline values: CDR1 SGHAT, CDR2 FQDESV (reference sequence). V dropped 1 base and J dropped 3 bases, with 6 bases sitting between them. CDR3 size: 13 residues. CDR3 amino acids: CASSLDEYTEAFF. Here the CDR3 DNA reads TGTGCCAGCAGCTTAGACGAATACACTGAAGCTTTCTTT.

This chain links TRBV28 with TRBJ2-2; D perhaps matches TRBD2 (5 bases). Trimming removed 2 bases at V and 5 bases at J, with 12 bases between. This CDR3 region has 15 residues. The germline gives CDR1 MDHEN, CDR2 SYDVKM. CDR3 DNA sequence: TGTGCCAGCAGTTTAGGAGGCGCCGGAACCGGGGAGCTGTTTTTT. This translates into CASSLGGAGTGELFF.

The genes are TRBV11-1 and TRBJ2-7; D unresolved. The CDR3 length is 14 residues. Germline V CDR1 and CDR2: SGHAT, FQDESV (reference sequence). The V end lost 1 base, the J end lost 2 bases, and 9 bases lay between the germline ends. Here the CDR3 DNA reads TGTGCCAGCAGCTTAGGGGCAGGTCCCTACGAGCAGTACTTC. Protein: CASSLGAGPYEQYF. The full variable domain, rest sourced from reference TRBV11-1 and TRBJ2-7, is EAEVAQSPRYKITEKSQAVAFWCDPISGHATLYWYRQILGQGPELLVQFQDESVVDDSQLPKDRFSAERLKGVDSTLKIQPAELGDSAMYLCASSLGAGPYEQYFGPGTRLTVT.

The chain carries TRBV7-2 and TRBJ2-3, with 11 bases identical to TRBD2. There are 18 residues in the CDR3. V was clipped by 6 bases and J by 2 bases; unmatched bases: 13. The germline V gene encodes CDR1 SGHTA and CDR2 FQGNSA. CDR3 region: CASSQGLAGGRDTDTQYF. The CDR3 nucleotides read TGTGCCAGCAGTCAGGGGCTAGCGGGGGGTCGGGACACAGATACGCAGTATTTT.

The rearrangement links TRBV6-1 to TRBJ1-2; 9 nucleotides align to TRBD1. This CDR3 spans 14 amino acids. The germline CDR1 and CDR2 sequences are MNHNS and SASEGT. Trimming cost V 6 bases and J 4 bases; bases outside gene matches: 6. Written as DNA, the CDR3 is TGTGCCAGCAGGGGACAGGGAAGGGTCTATGGCTACACCTTC. It translates to CASRGQGRVYGYTF.

The chain combines TRBV10-3 with TRBJ2-5; the D gene is possibly TRBD2 (5 bases). V lost 6 bases, J lost 8 bases, and 16 bases lay in between. The CDR3 is 13 residues long. The germline CDR1 and CDR2 sequences are ENHRY and SYGVKD. CDR3 sequence reads: CAISAEVVGTQYF. The CDR3 DNA reads TGTGCCATCAGCGCGGAGGTTGTGGGAACCCAGTACTTC.

J is TRBJ2-3 and V is TRBV7-9, with D perhaps TRBD1 (6 bases). V shed 2 bases and J shed 9 bases, with 15 bases lying between them. Per germline, CDR1 SEHNR and CDR2 FQNEAQ (reference sequence). The CDR3 sequence is 14 residues long. CDR3 sequence reads: CASSLRDTAGTQYF. In DNA form, the CDR3 reads TGTGCCAGCAGCTTACGGGACACCGCGGGCACGCAGTATTTT.

Concerning this clone itself: At one end the junction does not follow the germline gene, possibly because of a read error. The J gene is TRBJ1-2, the V gene TRBV19; D perhaps matches TRBD1 (5 bases). The CDR3 spans 14 residues. Germline V gene data show CDR1 as LNHDA and CDR2 as SQIVND (reference sequence). The CDR3 region has the DNA TGTGCCGGTAGTATGGGTGCAGGGAACTATGGCTACACCTTC. Translation gives CAGSMGAGNYGYTF.

Worth noting for this clone: Other DNA variants within this sample encode the same CDR3. CDR3 bases: TGCGCCAGCAGCAGGACTAGCGGGGGGGCCCCAGATACGCAGTATTTT. This encodes CASSRTSGGAPDTQYF. This chain links TRBV5-1 with TRBJ2-3, with 15 bases lining up with TRBD2. J was trimmed by 4 bases and V by 4 bases; bases with no gene match: 4. The V gene's germline CDR1 is SGHRS and CDR2 YFSETQ. This CDR3 spans 16 amino acids.

The chain joins TRBV6-6 to TRBJ2-7; a possible D gene is TRBD1 (5 bases). CDR1 MNHNY and CDR2 SVGAGI come from the germline V gene (reference sequence). Trimming removed 3 bases at V and 4 bases at J, with 13 bases between. The CDR3 loop spans 14 amino acids. DNA for the CDR3: TGTGCCAGCAGTTATTTAACAGGAGCTTACGAGCAGTACGTC. It is translated as CASSYLTGAYEQYV.

The V and J genes are TRBV7-6 and TRBJ2-3; tentatively, D is TRBD2 (5 bases). CDR3 length: 16 amino acids. CDR1 is SGHVS and CDR2 is FNYEAQ in the germline V gene. V gave up 7 bases and J gave up 6 bases, with 23 bases separating them. The CDR3 spells CASNSPGSGSGDTQYF. As DNA, the CDR3 is TGTGCCAGCAACTCCCCTGGGTCGGGGTCGGGCGATACGCAGTATTTT.

The rearrangement uses TRBV5-1 and TRBJ2-3; 10 nucleotides align to TRBD2. V was clipped by 6 bases and J by 5 bases; unmatched bases: 9. The V gene's germline CDR1 is SGHRS and CDR2 YFSETQ. The CDR3 runs 15 residues. This CDR3 reads CASTRAGGFIDTQYF. The CDR3 DNA sequence: TGCGCCAGCACCCGAGCGGGGGGGTTTATAGATACGCAGTATTTT.

This chain joins TRBV5-1 and TRBJ2-2; no definite D call. Germline V gives CDR1 SGHRS, CDR2 YFSETQ. V was cut by 2 bases and J by 2 bases, with 1 base left in between. CDR3 length: 12 residues. CDR3 in DNA: TGCGCCAGCAGCTTTAACACCGGGGAGCTGTTTTTT. Translation gives CASSFNTGELFF.

V and J are TRBV5-1 and TRBJ2-2; D might be TRBD2 (5 bases). The germline V gene encodes CDR1 SGHRS and CDR2 YFSETQ. Trimming stripped 0 bases from V and 3 bases from J, with 9 bases between. The CDR3 runs to 15 residues. The CDR3 spells CASSLGTGYTGELFF. CDR3 in DNA: TGCGCCAGCAGCTTGGGGACGGGGTACACCGGGGAGCTGTTTTTT.

This clone was seen just once. This chain uses TRBV18 with TRBJ1-5; D gene unclear. Germline CDR1 reads KGHSH; CDR2 reads LQKENI. The CDR3 consists of 15 residues. V lost 3 bases and J lost 5, with 14 bases in between. Here the CDR3 reads CASSPSGLGDQPQHF. In DNA form, the CDR3 reads TGTGCCAGCTCACCGTCAGGACTGGGAGATCAGCCCCAGCATTTT.

The chain uses TRBV27 and TRBJ1-2, with 10 bases that match TRBD1. The CDR3 consists of 14 residues. Germline V gene lookup returns CDR1 MNHEY and CDR2 SMNVEV (reference sequence). Germline trimming cut 9 bases from V and 7 bases from J; bases unmatched to any gene: 11. The CDR3 DNA sequence: TGTGCCAGTCGGCGGTCCGGGACAGGGGTTGGCTACACCTTC. It codes for CASRRSGTGVGYTF.

This clone was observed a handful of times. This chain joins TRBV7-9 and TRBJ1-2; TRBD1 might be the D (5 bases). From germline, CDR1 is SEHNR and CDR2 FQNEAQ (reference sequence). The CDR3 runs 13 residues. Trimming left V 5 bases short and J 8 bases short, with 15 bases between. The CDR3 spells CASSVSRDEGYTF. Written as DNA, the CDR3 is TGTGCCAGCAGCGTTAGCCGGGACGAGGGCTACACCTTC. Drawing the rest from reference TRBV7-9 and TRBJ1-2, the complete variable domain is DTGVSQNPRHKITKRGQNVTFRCDPISEHNRLYWYRQTLGQGPEFLTYFQNEAQLEKSRLLSDRFSAERPKGSFSTLEIQRTEQGDSAMYLCASSVSRDEGYTFGSGTRLTVV.

The V and J genes are TRBV7-2 and TRBJ2-1; D is ambiguous. Deletions cut 3 bases from V and 5 bases from J, with 11 bases between. The CDR3 is made up of 14 amino acids. Germline lookup yields CDR1 SGHTA and CDR2 FQGNSA. CDR3: CASSFIVGNNEQFF. The CDR3 nucleotides are TGTGCCAGCAGCTTTATTGTGGGGAACAATGAGCAGTTCTTC. Filled out from reference TRBV7-2 and TRBJ2-1, the complete variable domain reads GAGVSQSPSNKVTEKGKDVELRCDPISGHTALYWYRQSLGQGLEFLIYFQGNSAPDKSGLPSDRFSAERTGGSVSTLTIQRTQQEDSAVYLCASSFIVGNNEQFFGPGTRLTVL.

This chain links TRBV5-1 with TRBJ2-6; the D gene is possibly TRBD2 (6 bases). CDR1 and CDR2 (germline): SGHRS, YFSETQ. Deletions cut 5 bases from V and 0 bases from J, with 9 bases between. This CDR3 is 15 amino acids long. The CDR3 nucleotides are TGCGCCAGCAGTCCCGGGAGCTCTGGGGCCAACGTCCTGACTTTC. This encodes CASSPGSSGANVLTF.

CDR3 sequence (DNA): TGTGCCAGCAGTTACGGGACAGGGGGCCAGCCCCAGCATTTT. It yields the protein CASSYGTGGQPQHF. This sequence joins TRBV6-6 and TRBJ1-5; the match to TRBD1 covers 12 bases. Trimming took 2 bases from V and 7 from J; bases not matched to a gene: 0. Germline lookup yields CDR1 MNHNY and CDR2 SVGAGI (reference sequence). The CDR3 runs 14 residues.

The rearrangement joins TRBV19 to TRBJ2-3; D may be TRBD2 (7 bases). Germline V gene sequence: CDR1 LNHDA, CDR2 SQIVND (reference sequence). The CDR3 has 14 amino acids. The V gene lost 7 bases and the J gene lost 2 bases, with 13 bases spanning the gap. For the CDR3, the DNA is TGTGCCAGTACCCCGCGGGGGCCCACAGATACGCAGTATTTT. Translation: CASTPRGPTDTQYF.

The rearrangement uses TRBV5-8 and TRBJ1-1; D remains ambiguous. Between the trimmed V and J ends, which lost 3 bases and 7 bases, there was a span of 16 bases. In germline, CDR1 is SGHTS, CDR2 YDEGEE. The CDR3 extends over 14 amino acids. CDR3: CASSSSEWSSEAFF. The CDR3 DNA sequence: TGTGCCAGCAGCTCCTCGGAATGGAGCAGTGAAGCTTTCTTT.